These T cell receptor beta chains were read from a single sample in a study of T cells after yellow fever vaccination. In TCRdb, the 5' RACE reads were re-called with MiXCR into one record per CDR3 protein. This table has around 180,000 distinct CDR3 sequences, 6.2% appearing once. The sequences come from CD4+ T cells sorted from PBMCs, collected on the day of the first yellow fever vaccination. The receptors originated from a man younger than 30 who received the YFV17D yellow fever vaccine. Both conserved end residues are part of each CDR3. D genes are given only for firm matches. Expanded clones get a size class; other rows say once, few or many, or leave the size out.

V gene	J gene	D gene	clone size	CDR3 DNA	CDR3 protein
TRBV28	TRBJ2-6	TRBD1	few	TGTGCCAGCAGTTCCAGGGGGCACTCTGGGGCCAACGTCCTGACTTTC	CASSSRGHSGANVLTF
TRBV4-1	TRBJ2-1	TRBD2	many	TGCGCCAGCAGCCAAGTCCTAGCGGGGGGCTCCTACAATGAGCAGTTCTTC	CASSQVLAGGSYNEQFF
TRBV28	TRBJ2-6	-	-	TGTGCCTCCTTCACAGGCTTCTCTGGGGCCAACGTCCTGACTTTC	CASFTGFSGANVLTF
TRBV4-1	TRBJ2-5	-	few	TGCGCCAGCAGCCAAGTTCAGACCCCGGCAGGTCTAGAGACCCAGTACTTC	CASSQVQTPAGLETQYF
TRBV5-1	TRBJ1-5	-	-	TGCGCCAGCAGCTTGTGGGGTGACGGCAATCAGCCCCAGCATTTT	CASSLWGDGNQPQHF
TRBV20-1	TRBJ2-1	TRBD1	-	TGCAGTGCTAGGTCCACAGGGGATCGTGAGCAGTTCTTC	CSARSTGDREQFF
TRBV7-2	TRBJ1-2	-	-	TGTGCCAGCAGCTATCAAGGGGCAGGGGGCTACACCTTC	CASSYQGAGGYTF
TRBV5-1	TRBJ1-3	-	-	TGCGCCAGCAGCTTGTTCGGACCCGATTTGGGAAACACCATATATTTT	CASSLFGPDLGNTIYF
TRBV6-2/TRBV6-3	TRBJ1-5	TRBD1	-	TGTGCCAGCAGCTGGGACAGAACCAGCAATCAGCCCCAGCATTTT	CASSWDRTSNQPQHF
TRBV11-2	TRBJ2-3	-	many	TGTGCCAGCAGCTTAATCCTACGAGCGCGGGGTACAACAGATACGCAGTATTTT	CASSLILRARGTTDTQYF
TRBV6-1	TRBJ2-7	-	many	TGTGCCAGCAGTCCGGGACAAGCCTCCTACGAGCAGTACTTC	CASSPGQASYEQYF
TRBV7-2	TRBJ1-2	TRBD1	few	TGTGCCAGCAGCGGGCGACAGGGGTTCTATGGCTACACCTTC	CASSGRQGFYGYTF